Below, 14 T cell receptor beta chains from the same sample are listed, as sequenced in a study of early T cells in non-severe SARS-CoV-2 infection. TCRdb fed the 5' RACE reads into MiXCR, producing one record per CDR3 protein. The table lists approximately 39,000 distinct CDR3 sequences, about 5% of them singletons, with 15% to 20% in the top ten. Sequencing input: whole blood. The origin of the receptors is an adult who was a healthcare worker with PCR-confirmed SARS-CoV-2 infection or an uninfected control (not recorded which).

This clonotype was found many times. The CDR3 nucleotides read TGCGCCAGCAGAAACAGAGATGAAGCTTTCTTT. Translated, it gives CASRNRDEAFF. V gene TRBV5-1 combines with J gene TRBJ1-1; D gene ambiguous. V lost 5 bases, J lost 7 bases, and 9 bases lay in between. Germline CDR1 reads SGHRS; CDR2 reads YFSETQ. The CDR3 spans 11 residues.

This clonotype came up many times. The V call is TRBV9, the J call TRBJ2-2; D is uncertain. Germline CDR1 SGDLS, CDR2 YYNGEE. This CDR3 comprises 15 residues. Trimming stripped 2 bases from V and 4 bases from J, with 12 bases between. In nucleotides, the CDR3 is TGTGCCAGCAGCGTGTATGGATCGACCACCGGGGAGCTGTTTTTT. It codes for CASSVYGSTTGELFF.

This clonotype was observed a handful of times. The rearrangement uses TRBV5-5 and TRBJ2-1; the match to TRBD2 covers 10 bases. This CDR3 comprises 15 residues. The J segment lost 3 bases and the V segment lost 2 bases, leaving 2 bases of the junction unmatched. CDR1 and CDR2 from the germline V gene are SGHKS and YYEKEE (reference sequence). In nucleotides, the CDR3 is TGTGCCAGCAGCTTACTAGCGGGGAGCTACAATGAGCAGTTCTTC. Its translation: CASSLLAGSYNEQFF.

V and J are TRBV14 and TRBJ2-5; unclear D gene. The CDR3 has 13 amino acids. In germline, CDR1 is SGHDN, CDR2 FVKESK. The V end was cut by 4 bases, the J end by 5 bases, with 11 bases between. CDR3 amino acids: CASSPRPRETQYF. For the CDR3, the DNA is TGTGCCAGCAGCCCCCGACCCCGGGAGACCCAGTACTTC.

Ten or more counts support this clonotype. The genes are TRBV5-1 and TRBJ2-7; D remains ambiguous. CDR1 is SGHRS, CDR2 YFSETQ, per germline. The V gene lost 4 bases and the J gene lost 1 base, with 12 bases spanning the gap. This CDR3 region has 14 residues. This chain's CDR3 is CASSRRNTSYEQYF. CDR3 DNA sequence: TGCGCCAGCAGCCGGCGCAACACTTCCTACGAGCAGTACTTC.

This clonotype was recorded at least ten times. V gene TRBV9 combines with J gene TRBJ1-3; 11 bases align to TRBD1. CDR1 and CDR2 (germline): SGDLS, YYNGEE. V gave up 3 bases and J gave up 2 bases; unmatched junction bases: 1. The CDR3 is 15 amino acids. In DNA form, the CDR3 reads TGTGCCAGCAGCGCGGGACAGGGGGCTGGAAACACCATATATTTT. Its protein product is CASSAGQGAGNTIYF.

The CDR3 spells CASPPEPGVTEAFF. CDR3 DNA: TGCGCCAGTCCTCCTGAGCCCGGCGTGACTGAAGCTTTCTTT. This rearrangement joins TRBV10-1 to TRBJ1-1; unclear D gene. Germline CDR1 and CDR2: WNHNN and SYGVQD (reference sequence). The CDR3 sequence is 14 residues long. V lost 9 bases to trimming and J lost 5 bases, with 19 bases between them.

The chain has TRBV6-1 and TRBJ2-4, with D possibly TRBD1 on 6 matching bases. Germline V lookup: CDR1 MNHNS, CDR2 SASEGT. CDR3 length: 13 amino acids. The ends were cut back, 4 bases at V and 7 bases at J, with 11 bases in the middle. The CDR3 here is CASSVDRRNIQYF. Here the CDR3 DNA reads TGTGCCAGCAGTGTAGACAGGAGGAACATTCAGTACTTC.

This clonotype was recorded at least ten times. V usage is TRBV3-1 and J usage is TRBJ1-5, with 10 bases matching TRBD1. The CDR3 covers 14 residues. Trimming at V came to 6 bases and at J to 6 bases, leaving 5 bases not matched to a gene. The germline V gene has CDR1 LGHDT and CDR2 YNNKEL (reference sequence). CDR3 coding DNA: TGTGCCAGCAGTCTGACAGGGGGCGGTCAGCCCCAGCATTTT. Residues: CASSLTGGGQPQHF.

This clonotype has just a few counts. CDR3 nucleotide sequence: TGCGCCAGCAGCTTGGGAGGGCGTAACTACGAGCAGTACTTC. Residues: CASSLGGRNYEQYF. The chain combines TRBV5-1 with TRBJ2-7, with TRBD2 as a possible D gene (5 bases). The V end was cut by 0 bases, the J end by 3 bases, with 10 bases between. CDR1 is SGHRS and CDR2 is YFSETQ in the germline V gene. The CDR3 runs 14 residues. Full variable domain (remainder filled in from reference TRBV5-1 and TRBJ2-7): KAGVTQTPRYLIKTRGQQVTLSCSPISGHRSVSWYQQTPGQGLQFLFEYFSETQRNKGNFPGRFSGRQFSNSRSEMNVSTLELGDSALYLCASSLGGRNYEQYFGPGTRLTVT.

In its sample, this clonotype was seen many times. This chain joins TRBV4-2 and TRBJ2-1, with D maybe TRBD1 (5 bases). The CDR3 loop spans 16 amino acids. With 2 bases removed from V and 1 base from J, the gap between germline ends came to 12 bases. From germline, CDR1 is LGHNA and CDR2 YNFKEQ. The CDR3 coding sequence is TGTGCCAGCAGCCAATCACCAGGGATATCCTACAATGAGCAGTTCTTC. This sequence encodes CASSQSPGISYNEQFF.

This clonotype was observed many times. The CDR3 region has the DNA TGTGCCAGCAGCCAAGGAGGGGGCGGCTACAATGAGCAGTTCTTC. As protein: CASSQGGGGYNEQFF. The rearrangement joins TRBV3-1 to TRBJ2-1; 7 bases align to TRBD1. Germline lookup yields CDR1 LGHDT and CDR2 YNNKEL (reference sequence). The CDR3 covers 15 residues. With 1 base clipped from V and 3 bases from J, the junction kept 3 bases outside the gene matches.

This clonotype has ten or more counts. This chain uses TRBV5-1 with TRBJ1-2, with unresolved D. CDR3 length: 13 residues. Trimming took off 0 bases at V and 4 bases at J, with 7 bases between the two ends. Germline CDR1 reads SGHRS; CDR2 reads YFSETQ. CDR3 in DNA: TGCGCCAGCAGCTTGGCGGGATCCTATGGCTACACCTTC. Its translation is CASSLAGSYGYTF.

The sample holds many counts of this clonotype. The rearrangement uses TRBV7-9 and TRBJ1-2, with D unresolved. There are 13 residues in the CDR3. The germline V and J ends were trimmed by 1 base and 2 bases, with 5 bases remaining between them. From germline, CDR1 is SEHNR and CDR2 FQNEAQ (reference sequence). CDR3 residues: CASSLDSNYGYTF. The DNA for the CDR3 is TGTGCCAGCAGCTTAGACAGCAACTATGGCTACACCTTC.